Included here is one T cell receptor (beta chain) sequence, with context. Its antigen is undetermined. These data are taken from a study of coeliac disease. Method: immunoSEQ multiplex PCR; TCRdb's copy keeps in-frame clones and lacks some. The sample has 3,600 or so clones; around 71% are singletons. Study-level findings and limits: Control samples showed higher TRB and TRG clonality than intraepithelial and lamina propria samples in active celiac disease.

V lost 5 bases, J lost 3 bases, and 6 bases stayed unmatched. CDR1 and CDR2 from the germline V gene are SGHDT and YYEEEE. CDR3 length equals 14 residues. Sequencing was carried out using intraepithelial lymphocytes from the gut. This chain uses TRBV5-6 with TRBJ1-2; 8 nucleotides agree with TRBD1. This clonotype originated in a woman aged 60-75 years with active celiac disease. As DNA, the CDR3 is TGTGCCAGCAGATCCGGGACAGGACACTATGGCTACACCTTC. This gives the protein CASRSGTGHYGYTF.